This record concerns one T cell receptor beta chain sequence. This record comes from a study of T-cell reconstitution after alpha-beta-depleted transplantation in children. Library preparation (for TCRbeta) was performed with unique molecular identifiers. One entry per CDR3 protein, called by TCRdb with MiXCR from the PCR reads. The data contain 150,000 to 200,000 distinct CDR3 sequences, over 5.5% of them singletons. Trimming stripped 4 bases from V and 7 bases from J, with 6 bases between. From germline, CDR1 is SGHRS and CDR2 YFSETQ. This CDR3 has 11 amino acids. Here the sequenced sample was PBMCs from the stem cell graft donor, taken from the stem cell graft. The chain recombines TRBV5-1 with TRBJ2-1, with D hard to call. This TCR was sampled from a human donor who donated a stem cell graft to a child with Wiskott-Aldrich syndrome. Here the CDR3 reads CASSNLNEQFF. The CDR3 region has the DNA TGCGCCAGCAGCAATCTTAATGAGCAGTTCTTC.